The T cell receptor beta chain described here comes from a study of blood T cell repertoires in COVID-19. Germline V gene lookup returns CDR1 LGHDT and CDR2 YNNKEL (reference sequence). Trimming pared 7 bases from V and 4 bases from J, leaving 16 bases between. This CDR3 contains 14 residues. Original processing notes: Using reference gene primer amplification, nucleated cell counts were estimated. The method was immunoSEQ multiplex PCR; TCRdb's version includes in-frame clones alone and lacks a portion of them. V and J calls and clone size follow that table, whereas D and trimming were derived from the DNA. The sample has about 70,000 clones, about 90% seen once.

This sequence joins TRBV3-1 (or the pseudogene TRBV3-2) and TRBJ1-1; D perhaps matches TRBD1 (6 bases). The sequence derives from a human donor in a cohort sampled during active COVID-19. The sequenced sample consisted of peripheral blood. The CDR3 spells CASTIGRGATEAFF. DNA for the CDR3: TGTGCCAGCACCATTGGCAGGGGTGCCACTGAAGCTTTCTTT.